This is a list of T cell receptor beta chains from one sample in a study of blood T cells in healthy people across ages. TCRdb called the 5' RACE reads again in MiXCR, with one record for every CDR3 protein. The sample includes 700,000 to 850,000 distinct CDR3 sequences, around 36% of them seen just once. The sample comprised blood. Every receptor here comes from a man aged 18-30 years in good health. The CDR3 runs from the conserved cysteine through the conserved F or W. Fields, in order: V gene, J gene, CDR3 protein.

>TRBV29-1|TRBJ2-3
CSVAGTGVKGGSDTQYF
>TRBV9|TRBJ1-1
CASSLLQGDTEAFF
>TRBV7-3|TRBJ1-6
CASSHTTGRNSPLHF
>TRBV7-2|TRBJ2-5
CASTWRQGRGETQYF
>TRBV10-3|TRBJ1-2
CAISEATGMDYGYTF
>TRBV7-3|TRBJ2-1
CASSLSAGGLVEQFF
>TRBV6-5|TRBJ2-5
CASRMGQLQETQYF
>TRBV3-1|TRBJ1-1
CASSRVGNTEAFF
>TRBV3-1|TRBJ1-2
CASSQRQGAFLLGYTF
>TRBV5-1|TRBJ2-3
CASSSMGDGTQYF
>TRBV15|TRBJ2-1
CATSRDTHSYNEQFF
>TRBV20-1|TRBJ2-3
CSASLAGGSTDAQYF
>TRBV7-9|TRBJ2-6
CASSFVLAGANVLTF
>TRBV10-3|TRBJ1-1
CAISGVDSEAFF
>TRBV12-3/TRBV12-4|TRBJ1-4
CASSGKPLNGEKLFF
>TRBV21-1|TRBJ2-3
CASSQQGLAGGRPTDTQYF
>TRBV12-3/TRBV12-4|TRBJ2-3
CASTSGGVTDTQYF
>TRBV28|TRBJ2-1
CASSSSGGRVSDEQFF
>TRBV6-2/TRBV6-3|TRBJ2-1
CACSFRGDFYNEQFF
>TRBV20-1|TRBJ2-5
CSARDSQNPHQETQYF
>TRBV7-2|TRBJ2-2
CASSLDYTGELFF
>TRBV7-2|TRBJ2-5
CASSLAPGDGAETQYF
>TRBV25-1|TRBJ2-5
CASSAGLAKETQYF
>TRBV12-3/TRBV12-4|TRBJ2-5
CASSLASGGAQYF
>TRBV9|TRBJ1-2
CASSTRDRPNYGYTF
>TRBV14|TRBJ2-5
CASSHSGETQYF
>TRBV20-1|TRBJ1-4
CSASPQGKSNEKLFF
>TRBV28|TRBJ2-7
CATSGDGTYEQYF
>TRBV4-1|TRBJ1-2
CASSQDYRGKDGYTF
>TRBV20-1|TRBJ2-2
CSTRSEGAPGELFF
>TRBV7-2|TRBJ2-4
CASSFLSEQYF
>TRBV6-4|TRBJ1-5
CASSEEAVMGQPQHF
>TRBV28|TRBJ2-5
CASKAGGPVETQYF
>TRBV20-1|TRBJ1-1
CSARDPRSDTEAFF
>TRBV12-3/TRBV12-4|TRBJ1-1
CASSLGTGLRAEAFF